These 32 T cell receptor beta chains originate from one sample sequenced in a study of regulatory T cells in long-lasting Graves disease. Time point here: newly diagnosed GD, antithyroid drugs for less than 3 months. Generation of the TCR library employed RNA extracted from PBMCs. Arm-PCR of CDR3 regions with iRepertoire HTBI primers generated TCR beta libraries. TCRdb re-analysed the multiplex PCR reads in MiXCR, keeping a single row per CDR3 protein. Of 350,000 to 500,000 distinct CDR3 sequences listed, about 16% are singletons. These same records also appear under a second study, on T cells in Graves' hyperthyroidism and ophthalmopathy.

The sample was peripheral blood mononuclear cells (PBMCs), taken at new diagnosis, from a patient treated with antithyroid drugs. The receptors were gathered from a woman under 30 with Graves disease.

The chain has TRBV6-1 and TRBJ2-5, with 8 bases that match TRBD2. With the DNA end fitting TRBJ2-1 better, the J assignment may be wrong. The V gene's germline CDR1 is MNHNS and CDR2 SASEGT. The CDR3 spans 17 residues. CDR3 protein: CASRHYKREWVPNEQFF. The CDR3, as DNA: TGTGCCAGCAGACACTATAAGCGGGAGTGGGTGCCCAATGAGCAGTTCTTC.

In this sample, this clonotype turned up a few times. The chain joins TRBV7-9 to TRBJ2-2; D ambiguous. Trimming pared 1 base from V and 5 bases from J, leaving 11 bases between. Looked up from germline, CDR1 is SEHNR and CDR2 is FQNEAQ (reference sequence). CDR3 length: 15 residues. CDR3: CASSLVSHTTGELFF. The CDR3 nucleotides are TGTGCCAGCAGCTTAGTTTCCCATACAACCGGGGAGCTGTTTTTT.

This clonotype was observed a few times. J is TRBJ1-6 and V is TRBV7-9; D ambiguous. The length of the CDR3 is 14 residues. Per germline, CDR1 SEHNR and CDR2 FQNEAQ (reference sequence). V was trimmed by 5 bases and J by 4 bases, leaving 9 bases between them. CDR3 DNA: TGTGCCAGCAGCCCCGAGGCGTATAATTCACCCCTCCACTTT. It codes for CASSPEAYNSPLHF.

The V gene is TRBV30, the J gene TRBJ1-4; no clear D. The V gene's germline CDR1 is GTSNPN and CDR2 SVGIG (reference sequence). Between the trimmed V and J ends, which lost 0 bases and 0 bases, there was a span of 2 bases. The CDR3 is 13 amino acids. CDR3 nucleotides: TGTGCCTGGAGTGTGTCAACTAATGAAAAACTGTTTTTT. It yields the protein CAWSVSTNEKLFF.

The chain is built from TRBV7-9 and TRBJ1-1, with 9 nucleotides matching TRBD1. The V gene's germline CDR1 is SEHNR and CDR2 FQNEAQ (reference sequence). With 5 bases clipped from V and 7 bases from J, the junction kept 14 bases outside the gene matches. This CDR3 comprises 16 residues. The CDR3 loop reads CASSQLLGQGKGEAFF. The CDR3 DNA follows: TGTGCCAGCAGCCAATTACTGGGACAGGGTAAAGGTGAAGCTTTCTTT.

This clonotype has a count of ten or more. V gene TRBV7-2 combines with J gene TRBJ1-5; 9 bases map to TRBD1. This CDR3 has 17 amino acids. Germline V gene sequence: CDR1 SGHTA, CDR2 FQGNSA. Losses at the gene ends were 5 bases for V and 1 base for J; bases not matched to a gene: 9. For the CDR3, the DNA is TGTGCCAGCAGCCCGCGACAGGGGGGTAGGAGCAATCAGCCCCAGCATTTT. Its protein is CASSPRQGGRSNQPQHF.

The chain employs TRBV4-1 and TRBJ1-6, with 7 bases that match TRBD1. The germline CDR1 and CDR2 sequences are MGHRA and YSYEKL. This CDR3 comprises 16 residues. The junction had 4 bases not matched to a gene; V was cut back by 5 bases and J by 0 bases. CDR3 nucleotide sequence: TGCGCCAGCAGCTGGGACAGAAGCTCCTATAATTCACCCCTCCACTTT. This gives the protein CASSWDRSSYNSPLHF.

This clonotype was seen a handful of times. The chain combines TRBV19 with TRBJ2-1, with D perhaps assigned TRBD1 or TRBD2 (5 bases each). The end of the DNA fits TRBJ2-5 better, so the J call may be wrong. This CDR3 is 15 amino acids long. CDR1 and CDR2 from the germline V gene are LNHDA and SQIVND (reference sequence). The CDR3 sequence: CASSIGGKIQETQYF. The CDR3 DNA sequence: TGTGCCAGTAGTATAGGGGGGAAAATCCAAGAGACCCAGTACTTC.

In its sample, this clonotype was seen a few times. The chain combines TRBV20-1 with TRBJ2-1; possibly TRBD2 for D (6 bases). Germline lookup yields CDR1 DFQATT and CDR2 SNEGSKA (reference sequence). The CDR3 loop spans 13 amino acids. Trimming pared 3 bases from V and 4 bases from J, leaving 10 bases between. The CDR3 here is CSASTSRYNEQFF. For the CDR3, the DNA is TGCAGTGCTAGTACTAGCAGATACAATGAGCAGTTCTTC.

Ten or more counts support this clonotype. This chain connects TRBV6-2 or TRBV6-3 to TRBJ2-7, with 11 bases fitting TRBD1. V was clipped by 4 bases and J by 5 bases; unmatched bases: 4. This CDR3 comprises 14 residues. Looked up from germline, CDR1 is MNHEY and CDR2 is SVGEGT. The DNA for the CDR3 is TGTGCCAGCAGTTCCGGGACAGGGGGTCACGAGCAGTACTTC. Translated: CASSSGTGGHEQYF.

This clonotype has ten or more counts. The chain joins TRBV7-2 to TRBJ1-1; D is unresolved. Germline assignment: CDR1 SGHTA and CDR2 FQGNSA. The CDR3 has 14 amino acids. Trimming cost V 2 bases and J 1 base, with 8 bases left between them. The CDR3 DNA reads as TGTGCCAGCAGCTTAAGCCCCCAGAACACTGAAGCTTTCTTT. Amino acid sequence: CASSLSPQNTEAFF. The full variable domain, with the rest looked up from reference TRBV7-2 and TRBJ1-1, is GAGVSQSPSNKVTEKGKDVELRCDPISGHTALYWYRQSLGQGLEFLIYFQGNSAPDKSGLPSDRFSAERTGGSVSTLTIQRTQQEDSAVYLCASSLSPQNTEAFFGQGTRLTVV.

This clonotype was detected many times. The CDR3 reads CASSLATSGRNYEQYF. DNA for the CDR3: TGTGCCAGCAGCTTAGCGACTAGCGGGAGGAACTACGAGCAGTACTTC. The chain has TRBV7-9 and TRBJ2-7, with 13 bases aligning to TRBD2. Germline V gives CDR1 SEHNR, CDR2 FQNEAQ (reference sequence). This CDR3 spans 16 amino acids. After removal of 0 bases from V and 3 bases from J, the junction contained 2 bases not matched to a gene.

The rearrangement links TRBV30 to TRBJ2-3; possible D gene TRBD2, 6 bases. Between the trimmed V and J ends, which lost 0 bases and 2 bases, there was a span of 27 bases. Per the germline V gene, CDR1 is GTSNPN and CDR2 is SVGIG (reference sequence). The CDR3 spans 20 residues. The CDR3 coding sequence is TGTGCCTGGAGTGTTTCCAGGCTCCGGACTATTAGGGTCTCCACAGATACGCAGTATTTT. This sequence encodes CAWSVSRLRTIRVSTDTQYF. Full variable domain (remainder filled in from reference TRBV30 and TRBJ2-3): SQTIHQWPATLVQPVGSPLSLECTVEGTSNPNLYWYRQAAGRGLQLLFYSVGIGQISSEVPQNLSASRPQDRQFILSSKKLLLSDSGFYLCAWSVSRLRTIRVSTDTQYFGPGTRLTVL.

Ten or more counts support this clonotype. The V and J genes are TRBV20-1 and TRBJ2-3; D may be TRBD1 or TRBD2 (5 bases each). Deletions cut 3 bases from V and 4 bases from J, with 17 bases between. The CDR3 runs 15 residues. Per the germline V gene, CDR1 is DFQATT and CDR2 is SNEGSKA (reference sequence). The CDR3 bases are TGCAGTGCTAGGGACTGGACCGGGACGGCAGATACGCAGTATTTT. Translated, it gives CSARDWTGTADTQYF.

This clonotype was counted between two and nine times. The chain links TRBV7-3 to TRBJ2-3; D unresolved. The germline gives CDR1 SGHTA, CDR2 FQGTGA. V was cut by 5 bases and J by 0 bases, with 6 bases left in between. CDR3 size: 13 residues. CDR3 nucleotides: TGTGCCAGCAGCCAGGCTAGCACAGATACGCAGTATTTT. Translation gives CASSQASTDTQYF.

This clonotype was observed a handful of times. The genes are TRBV28 and TRBJ1-5; D might be TRBD1 (5 bases). Trimming cost V 4 bases and J 4 bases, with 8 bases left between them. Germline loops: CDR1 MDHEN, CDR2 SYDVKM. The length of the CDR3 is 13 residues. In DNA, the CDR3 is TGTGCCAGCAGTTCGACAGTGAATCAGCCCCAGCATTTT. Protein product: CASSSTVNQPQHF.

As concerns this clonotype: A read error may produce the germline difference seen at one junction end. The chain joins TRBV7-8 to TRBJ2-7, with 7 bases that match TRBD2. There are 14 residues in the CDR3. CDR1 and CDR2 from the germline V gene are SGHVS and FQNEAQ. The DNA of the CDR3 is TGTGCCAGCAGCTTAGTTGGGGGGGAGGGCGAGCGGTACTTC. This gives the protein CASSLVGGEGERYF. The full variable domain, its missing parts supplied by reference TRBV7-8 and TRBJ2-7, is GAGVSQSPRYKVAKRGQDVALRCDPISGHVSLFWYQQALGQGPEFLTYFQNEAQLDKSGLPSDRFFAERPEGSVSTLKIQRTQQEDSAVYLCASSLVGGEGERYFGPGTRLTVT.

This chain joins TRBV6-2 or TRBV6-3 and TRBJ2-1; 8 nucleotides agree with TRBD1. Germline values: CDR1 MNHEY, CDR2 SVGEGT. The CDR3 has 16 residues. J lost 5 bases, V lost 2 bases, and 8 bases had no gene match. The CDR3 nucleotides are TGTGCCAGCAGTTACGAGACCGGGACAGGCAACAATGAGCAGTTCTTC. It specifies CASSYETGTGNNEQFF.

The CDR3 protein is CASRELQSSGNTIYF. CDR3 bases: TGCGCCAGCAGGGAATTACAGAGCTCTGGAAACACCATATATTTT. The chain employs TRBV10-2 and TRBJ1-3; D ambiguous. Looked up from germline, CDR1 is WSHSY and CDR2 is SAAADI. The CDR3 runs 15 residues. V shed 6 bases and J shed 0 bases, with 12 bases lying between them.

This clonotype was recorded many times. This sequence joins TRBV9 and TRBJ1-1, with 7 bases lining up with TRBD1. This CDR3 comprises 15 residues. The germline V gene has CDR1 SGDLS and CDR2 YYNGEE. V gave up 3 bases and J gave up 5 bases; unmatched junction bases: 10. CDR3 in amino acids: CASSGTGAGVTEAFF. The DNA of the CDR3 is TGTGCCAGCAGCGGAACAGGGGCAGGGGTTACTGAAGCTTTCTTT.

The sample holds many counts of this clonotype. The chain joins TRBV3-1 to TRBJ2-3; 11 bases are a match to TRBD2. The V and J ends lost 4 bases and 2 bases, in that order; junction bases with no gene match: 8. The CDR3 spans 17 residues. Per germline, CDR1 LGHDT and CDR2 YNNKEL (reference sequence). DNA for the CDR3: TGTGCCAGCAGCCTAGGAGGGACTAGCGGATACACAGATACGCAGTATTTT. Translating gives CASSLGGTSGYTDTQYF.

Many counts were recorded for this clonotype. The chain links TRBV11-2 to TRBJ2-1; D not certain. The V and J ends lost 6 bases and 0 bases respectively, with 12 bases between them. CDR1 is SGHAT and CDR2 is FQNNGV in the germline V gene. The CDR3 has 15 residues. CDR3 sequence reads: CASSSRRSSYNEQFF. The CDR3 region has the DNA TGTGCCAGCAGTTCCAGGCGAAGCTCCTACAATGAGCAGTTCTTC.

Turning to this clonotype: This CDR3 is missing its conserved last phenylalanine or tryptophan, likely due to a read error. It is unclear where the CDR3 begins or ends on the DNA, so no DNA is shown, and the CDR3 is as TCRdb lists it. The chain has TRBV19 and TRBJ1-1; the table's D call of TRBD1 was not tested on the DNA. Germline V CDR1 and CDR2: LNHDA, SQIVND (reference sequence). Including both end residues, the CDR3 is 13 amino acids long. The CDR3 region is CASSRLSGDQTLY.

J is TRBJ1-5 and V is TRBV4-1, with 7 bases that match TRBD1. The CDR3 loop spans 16 amino acids. Per germline, CDR1 MGHRA and CDR2 YSYEKL. The V segment lost 2 bases and the J segment 8 bases; nucleotides outside the gene matches: 12. CDR3 nucleotide sequence: TGCGCCAGCAGCCAACCACGGGACAGTTCGAAGGAGCCCCAGCATTTT. It codes for CASSQPRDSSKEPQHF.

This clonotype was seen many times. The chain employs TRBV12-3 or TRBV12-4 and TRBJ2-3; maybe TRBD1 (5 bases). Trimming took 5 bases from V and 1 from J, leaving 19 bases between them. There are 17 residues in the CDR3. CDR3 bases: TGTGCCAGCAGTCTGCAGGGTATGGGAACTGGCACAGATACGCAGTATTTT. Protein sequence: CASSLQGMGTGTDTQYF.

This clonotype was seen many times. The chain links TRBV28 to TRBJ2-1; 10 bases match TRBD2. The CDR3 totals 16 residues. V lost 6 bases, J lost 9 bases, and 14 bases stayed unmatched. Per germline, CDR1 MDHEN and CDR2 SYDVKM. CDR3 nucleotides: TGTGCCAGCAGCCCTTCCCGGCTAGCGGGAGTTCTTGAGCAGTTCTTC. This encodes CASSPSRLAGVLEQFF.

The chain links TRBV29-1 to TRBJ2-7; 7 nucleotides match TRBD1. Germline lookup yields CDR1 SQVTM and CDR2 ANQGSEA. The CDR3 has 13 amino acids. With V trimmed by 4 bases and J by 2 bases, 5 bases remained unmatched. For the CDR3, the DNA is TGCAGCGTTGCTCCGGGACAGACCTACGAGCAGTACTTC. It translates to CSVAPGQTYEQYF.

This clonotype was counted only a few times. The rearrangement links TRBV14 to TRBJ2-1; 9 bases fit TRBD2. Unmatched junction bases numbered 9, after V lost 3 bases and J lost 6 bases. Germline assignment: CDR1 SGHDN and CDR2 FVKESK. CDR3 length: 16 residues. DNA of the CDR3: TGTGCCAGCAGCCACCTAAGACTAGCGGAGGGCAATGAGCAGTTCTTC. As protein: CASSHLRLAEGNEQFF.

This clonotype was picked up a small number of times. This chain connects TRBV5-1 to TRBJ2-1, with a tentative D call TRBD2 (5 bases). The CDR3 consists of 15 residues. Deletions cut 0 bases from V and 6 bases from J, with 13 bases between. Per the germline V gene, CDR1 is SGHRS and CDR2 is YFSETQ. CDR3 region: CASSLAVALFNEQFF. The CDR3 DNA sequence: TGCGCCAGCAGCTTGGCGGTAGCGTTGTTCAATGAGCAGTTCTTC.

This clonotype appeared many times. The chain couples TRBV20-1 to TRBJ2-7; D not certain. CDR1 is DFQATT, CDR2 SNEGSKA, per germline (reference sequence). The germline V and J ends were trimmed by 6 bases and 5 bases, with 11 bases remaining between them. This CDR3 region has 11 residues. CDR3 nucleotides: TGCAGTGCCGCTACGGTGGACGAGCAGTACTTC. It is translated as CSAATVDEQYF.

This clonotype occurred many times. This sequence joins TRBV15 and TRBJ2-1; weak D call: TRBD2 (6 bases). Per germline, CDR1 LNHNV and CDR2 YYDKDF (reference sequence). The germline V and J ends were trimmed by 3 bases and 2 bases, with 11 bases remaining between them. The CDR3 covers 15 residues. The CDR3 nucleotides are TGTGCCACCAGCAGGGAGCGGGCCCCCTACAATGAGCAGTTCTTC. Its protein product is CATSRERAPYNEQFF.

This clonotype turned up a few times. The rearrangement uses TRBV20-1 and TRBJ1-5; D call uncertain. V lost 6 bases and J 0 bases, leaving 15 bases between the germline ends. Germline lookup yields CDR1 DFQATT and CDR2 SNEGSKA (reference sequence). The CDR3 is 15 amino acids. CDR3 in DNA: TGCAGTGCCGAAAAGGGCGTCCATAGCAATCAGCCCCAGCATTTT. As protein: CSAEKGVHSNQPQHF.